This T cell receptor beta chain comes out of a study of T cell responses to AZD1222 COVID-19 vaccine. This clone appeared once. As yet, its antigen is unknown. Findings and limits, study-wide: Only a handful of AZD1222 recipients, six or seven in all, had baseline seropositivity. CD4 TCRs linked to vaccination spanned spike, dominating at 160-218 and 743-854.

Germline CDR1 is LGHDT and CDR2 is YNNKEL (reference sequence). CDR3 size: 20 residues. With V trimmed by 1 base and J by 3 bases, 15 bases remained unmatched. Profiled with immunoSEQ multiplex PCR; TCRdb holds only in-frame clones, not every one. This table has 120,000 or so clones, 90% appearing once. The TCR sequence derives from an adult in good health. Specimen: peripheral blood, collected on day 0 of AZD1222 vaccination. The chain joins TRBV3-1 (or the pseudogene TRBV3-2) to TRBJ2-7, with 13 bases identical to TRBD2. The CDR3 region is CASSQGHPGLAGSGGYEQYF. The CDR3 nucleotides are TGTGCCAGCAGCCAAGGGCACCCGGGACTAGCGGGATCTGGGGGCTACGAGCAGTACTTC.